The rows below give T cell receptor beta chains drawn from one sample of a study of blood T cell repertoires in COVID-19. Generated by immunoSEQ multiplex PCR, the TCRdb table keeps only in-frame clones and is missing some. Of 450,000 or so clones listed, roughly nine tenths are singletons. Sequenced sample: peripheral blood. These receptor sequences come from a man aged 18 to 30 with COVID-19, enrolled during active disease. Each CDR3 is given with its conserved first and last residue. Each record gives: clone size, D gene, V gene, J gene, CDR3 protein, CDR3 DNA. A D gene is named only where the DNA matches it firmly. For some rows the clone size is stated as once, few or many, or as a class when expanded; others skip it.

size: NA
D: NA
V: TRBV6-5
J: TRBJ1-6
CDR3: CASKDTNSPLHF
DNA: TGTGCCAGCAAGGACACCAATTCACCCCTCCACTTT

size: NA
D: TRBD2
V: TRBV5-6
J: TRBJ2-7
CDR3: CASSQLAGVYEQYF
DNA: TGTGCCAGCAGCCAACTAGCGGGAGTCTACGAGCAGTACTTC

size: NA
D: NA
V: TRBV19
J: TRBJ1-5
CDR3: CASSIPFRAGSNQPQHF
DNA: TGTGCCAGTAGTATTCCCTTTCGGGCAGGGAGCAATCAGCCCCAGCATTTT

size: NA
D: NA
V: TRBV10-3
J: TRBJ2-7
CDR3: CAISSRANYEQYF
DNA: TGTGCCATCTCGTCCAGGGCGAACTACGAGCAGTACTTC

size: NA
D: NA
V: TRBV11-3
J: TRBJ2-1
CDR3: CASSLDRESYNEQFF
DNA: TGTGCCAGCAGCTTAGATCGGGAATCCTACAATGAGCAGTTCTTC

size: NA
D: TRBD2
V: TRBV6-4
J: TRBJ2-3
CDR3: CASSPPGSGGAIGTDTQYF
DNA: TGTGCCAGCAGCCCTCCAGGTAGCGGGGGGGCGATAGGCACAGATACGCAGTATTTT

size: NA
D: TRBD1
V: TRBV6-5
J: TRBJ1-1
CDR3: CASSRTGGRVEAFF
DNA: TGTGCCAGCAGCCGAACAGGGGGGCGCGTCGAAGCTTTCTTT

size: NA
D: NA
V: TRBV4-1
J: TRBJ1-1
CDR3: CASSQGSGLKNTEAFF
DNA: TGCGCCAGCAGCCAAGGATCGGGACTCAAGAACACTGAAGCTTTCTTT

size: NA
D: NA
V: TRBV25-1
J: TRBJ1-1
CDR3: CASKDTTVNTEAFF
DNA: TGTGCCAGCAAGGACACTACGGTAAACACTGAAGCTTTCTTT

size: NA
D: TRBD1
V: TRBV24-1
J: TRBJ2-1
CDR3: CATSDWDRGYNEQFF
DNA: TGTGCCACCAGTGACTGGGACAGAGGGTACAATGAGCAGTTCTTC

size: NA
D: NA
V: TRBV5-1
J: TRBJ1-1
CDR3: CASSSTAGGTEAFF
DNA: TGCGCCAGCAGCTCGACAGCGGGGGGAACTGAAGCTTTCTTT

size: NA
D: TRBD2
V: TRBV11-2
J: TRBJ2-3
CDR3: CASSSGLAGNTDTQYF
DNA: TGTGCCAGCAGCTCCGGACTAGCTGGGAACACAGATACGCAGTATTTT

size: NA
D: TRBD2
V: TRBV10-2
J: TRBJ2-5
CDR3: CASESSGGAQETQYF
DNA: TGCGCCAGCGAATCTAGCGGGGGGGCCCAAGAGACCCAGTACTTC

size: NA
D: TRBD2
V: TRBV7-9
J: TRBJ2-1
CDR3: CASSLTGLAAQFF
DNA: TGTGCCAGCAGCTTGACGGGACTAGCGGCGCAGTTCTTC

size: NA
D: NA
V: TRBV5-1
J: TRBJ2-1
CDR3: CASSLPGISSYNEQFF
DNA: TGCGCCAGCAGCTTGCCAGGGATCAGTTCCTACAATGAGCAGTTCTTC

size: NA
D: NA
V: TRBV21-1
J: TRBJ2-1
CDR3: CASSKVGRGTGRREQFF
DNA: NA

size: NA
D: NA
V: TRBV19
J: TRBJ1-5
CDR3: CASSYQGHRNQPQHF
DNA: TGTGCCAGTAGTTACCAGGGTCATCGCAATCAGCCCCAGCATTTT

size: NA
D: NA
V: TRBV11-2
J: TRBJ2-3
CDR3: CASSRPGADTQYF
DNA: TGTGCCAGCAGCAGGCCAGGGGCAGATACGCAGTATTTT

size: NA
D: TRBD1
V: TRBV7-6
J: TRBJ2-1
CDR3: CASSMTGPQDEQFF
DNA: TGTGCCAGCAGCATGACAGGGCCTCAGGATGAGCAGTTCTTC

size: NA
D: NA
V: TRBV7-9
J: TRBJ2-7
CDR3: CASSTTSYEQYF
DNA: TGTGCCAGCAGCACGACATCCTACGAGCAGTACTTC

size: NA
D: NA
V: TRBV7-8
J: TRBJ1-5
CDR3: CASAVESKNQPQHF
DNA: TGTGCCAGCGCCGTGGAGAGTAAGAATCAGCCCCAGCATTTT

size: NA
D: NA
V: TRBV7-9
J: TRBJ1-4
CDR3: CASSRATGPDEKLFF
DNA: TGTGCCAGCAGCCGAGCCACAGGGCCGGATGAAAAACTGTTTTTT

size: NA
D: TRBD1
V: TRBV11-2
J: TRBJ1-5
CDR3: CASSSGQGSDQPQHF
DNA: TGTGCCAGCAGCTCGGGACAGGGGAGCGATCAGCCCCAGCATTTT

size: NA
D: TRBD1
V: TRBV6-5
J: TRBJ1-6
CDR3: CASSFDRDSPLHF
DNA: TGTGCCAGCAGTTTTGACAGGGACTCACCCCTCCACTTT

size: few
D: TRBD2
V: TRBV5-1
J: TRBJ2-7
CDR3: CASSLGFAGGSYEQYF
DNA: TGCGCCAGCAGCTTGGGTTTCGCGGGGGGCTCCTACGAGCAGTACTTC

size: NA
D: NA
V: TRBV3-1/TRBV3-2
J: TRBJ1-2
CDR3: CASSQAGVNYGYTF
DNA: TGTGCCAGCAGCCAGGCCGGGGTTAACTATGGCTACACCTTC

size: NA
D: NA
V: TRBV21-1
J: TRBJ2-5
CDR3: CASRGTGRETQYF
DNA: TGTGCCAGCAGGGGGACAGGGAGAGAGACCCAGTACTTC

size: NA
D: TRBD1
V: TRBV7-2
J: TRBJ1-4
CDR3: CASSFWTGSGEKLFF
DNA: TGTGCCAGCAGCTTTTGGACAGGGTCAGGGGAAAAACTGTTTTTT

size: few
D: NA
V: TRBV11-2
J: TRBJ2-7
CDR3: CASSSPGLTGKGYEQYF
DNA: TGTGCCAGCAGCTCCCCGGGCTTAACAGGGAAGGGTTACGAGCAGTACTTC

size: NA
D: NA
V: TRBV6-4
J: TRBJ2-2
CDR3: CASSEEGGELFF
DNA: TGTGCCAGCAGTGAGGAGGGCGGGGAGCTGTTTTTT

size: few
D: NA
V: TRBV2
J: TRBJ2-5
CDR3: CASTRAGAETQYF
DNA: TGTGCCAGCACCCGGGCGGGGGCCGAGACCCAGTACTTC

size: NA
D: NA
V: TRBV9
J: TRBJ1-2
CDR3: CASSVAGGASGYTF
DNA: TGTGCCAGCAGCGTAGCGGGGGGTGCTTCTGGCTACACCTTC

size: NA
D: NA
V: TRBV10-2
J: TRBJ2-2
CDR3: CASSEAYSTGELFF
DNA: TGCGCCAGCAGTGAGGCCTACAGCACCGGGGAGCTGTTTTTT

size: NA
D: TRBD1
V: TRBV5-1
J: TRBJ1-1
CDR3: CASSLIQGGNTEAFF
DNA: TGCGCCAGCAGCCTAATTCAGGGGGGGAACACTGAAGCTTTCTTT

size: NA
D: NA
V: TRBV27
J: TRBJ1-5
CDR3: CASSLSGQGSNQPQHF
DNA: TGTGCCAGCAGTTTATCGGGCCAGGGTAGCAATCAGCCCCAGCATTTT

size: NA
D: NA
V: TRBV5-1
J: TRBJ2-5
CDR3: CASRNLENQETQYF
DNA: TGCGCCAGCAGAAACCTAGAAAACCAAGAGACCCAGTACTTC

size: once
D: TRBD2
V: TRBV4-2
J: TRBJ2-1
CDR3: CASSQDVASGDNEQFF
DNA: TGTGCCAGCAGCCAAGATGTGGCTAGCGGGGATAATGAGCAGTTCTTC

size: once
D: TRBD1
V: TRBV5-1
J: TRBJ1-1
CDR3: CASSTGQASEKAFF
DNA: TGCGCCAGCAGCACCGGACAGGCTTCGGAAAAAGCTTTCTTT

size: NA
D: TRBD2
V: TRBV27
J: TRBJ2-7
CDR3: CASSLLAGGPLSEQYF
DNA: TGTGCCAGCAGCCTCCTAGCGGGGGGGCCCCTATCCGAGCAGTACTTC

size: NA
D: TRBD1
V: TRBV7-9
J: TRBJ2-7
CDR3: CASSLEERGGVEQYF
DNA: TGTGCCAGCAGCTTAGAGGAAAGAGGGGGCGTTGAGCAGTACTTC

size: NA
D: NA
V: TRBV11-2
J: TRBJ1-2
CDR3: CASSPPGREPHGYTF
DNA: TGTGCCAGCAGCCCCCCTGGCAGGGAACCACATGGCTACACCTTC

size: NA
D: TRBD2
V: TRBV7-9
J: TRBJ2-3
CDR3: CASNRGVGGPRDTQYF
DNA: TGTGCCAGCAACCGGGGGGTGGGAGGGCCCAGAGATACGCAGTATTTT

size: NA
D: NA
V: TRBV6-5
J: TRBJ2-4
CDR3: CASRNPGHGLYF
DNA: TGTGCCAGCAGGAATCCGGGACACGGGCTGTACTTC

size: NA
D: NA
V: TRBV18
J: TRBJ2-2
CDR3: CASSPGGHLTGELFF
DNA: TGTGCCAGCTCACCAGGCGGGCACCTCACCGGGGAGCTGTTTTTT

size: few
D: TRBD1
V: TRBV24-1
J: TRBJ1-5
CDR3: CATSELQGRSNQPQHF
DNA: TGTGCCACCAGTGAGTTACAGGGGCGAAGCAATCAGCCCCAGCATTTT

size: once
D: NA
V: TRBV5-1
J: TRBJ2-2
CDR3: CASANEAGELFF
DNA: TGCGCCAGCGCTAATGAAGCCGGGGAGCTGTTTTTT

size: NA
D: NA
V: TRBV27
J: TRBJ2-2
CDR3: CASSYRTGELFF
DNA: TGTGCCAGCAGTTATAGAACCGGGGAGCTGTTTTTT

size: NA
D: NA
V: TRBV2
J: TRBJ1-2
CDR3: CASKNEVYGYTF
DNA: TGTGCCAGCAAGAACGAGGTCTATGGCTACACCTTC

size: NA
D: NA
V: TRBV29-1
J: TRBJ2-1
CDR3: CSVLLLGEDRGEQFF
DNA: TGCAGCGTGCTCTTACTAGGGGAGGATCGGGGGGAGCAGTTCTTC

size: NA
D: TRBD1
V: TRBV2
J: TRBJ2-6
CDR3: CATEISGTGSSGANVLTF
DNA: TGTGCCACCGAAATCTCCGGGACAGGGAGCTCTGGGGCCAACGTCCTGACTTTC

size: NA
D: TRBD1
V: TRBV5-1
J: TRBJ1-6
CDR3: CASSRGQGVPYNSPLHF
DNA: TGCGCCAGCAGCCGGGGACAGGGAGTCCCCTATAATTCACCCCTCCACTTT

size: NA
D: NA
V: TRBV24-1
J: TRBJ1-2
CDR3: CATSDSQGSGAEGYTF
DNA: TGTGCCACCAGTGATTCGCAAGGTTCAGGGGCTGAGGGCTACACCTTC

size: NA
D: TRBD1
V: TRBV5-1
J: TRBJ1-2
CDR3: CASSALPGTGNHGYTF
DNA: TGCGCCAGCAGCGCCCTACCCGGGACAGGGAACCATGGCTACACCTTC

size: NA
D: NA
V: TRBV6-5
J: TRBJ1-6
CDR3: CAISLEPNSPLHF
DNA: TGTGCCATCTCCCTAGAGCCTAATTCACCCCTCCACTTT